Listed here is a single T cell receptor beta chain. What this receptor recognizes is not known. The germline gene is not matched at one end of the junction; a read error may be the cause. The data belong to a study of T cell repertoires in cytomegalovirus infection (dated by TCRdb to about 2019). At the level of the whole study: Donor HLA type was relevant to the analysis, as public TCR beta signatures indicated carriage of CMV infection together with the matching HLA type. What the work shows at the level of the full study, not this receptor alone: In both this cohort and an independent roughly 350-donor cohort, the cumulative frequency of public TCR beta family members distinguished carriers of CMV infection plus the relevant HLA type. In the ex vivo response, HLA-C-restricted CMV-specific TCR beta clonotypes were dominant, and in two of eight donors the single most frequent clonotype came from this HLA-C-restricted group.

The CDR3 contains 15 residues, cysteine and phenylalanine counted. Only CDR3 DNA is held: 45 bases, read in frame from base 1. In the germline V gene (reference sequence), CDR1 corresponds to LNHDA and CDR2 to SQIVND. Instrument on record: Illumina HiSeq 1500. TCRdb ran its own pipeline on the public reads, namely fastp trimming at Q25 and MiXCR clone calling, and kept in-frame beta chains. Entries are consolidated by CDR3 protein sequence, retaining the most common genes and DNA. For this sample the table gives nearly 450,000 distinct CDR3 sequences, of which roughly 30% were detected only once. The ten largest clones represent roughly 13% of the sample.

The chain joins TRBV19 to TRBJ1-1; TRBD1 matches 9 bases in the middle. Sequenced sample: PBMCs. This TCR derives from a human donor in good health (CMV status not recorded). Some clones in this sample may be carry-over from other donors' samples. The CDR3 region reads CASIHPRQGGTGLSF. The DNA sequence is given as TGTGCCAGTATCCACCCCCGACAGGGGGGGACGGGGTTGTCCTTT.